Listed below are T cell receptor beta chains from one sample, sequenced in a study of blood T cell repertoires in COVID-19. Assay used: immunoSEQ multiplex PCR; TCRdb lists only in-frame clones, some missing. This table has about 220,000 clones, 80% to 90% appearing once. Sequences were obtained from peripheral blood. These receptors were taken from a man aged 50 to 60 who had recovered from COVID-19. Both conserved end residues are part of each CDR3. A D gene is named only where the DNA matches it firmly. Where a row states a size, it is once, few, many or the class of an expanded clone; other rows omit it.

v_gene	j_gene	d_gene	abundance	CDR3nt	CDR3aa
TRBV11-2	TRBJ2-3	-	-	TGTGCCAGCAGCTTAGAGAGCGGACTAAGCACAGATACGCAGTATTTT	CASSLESGLSTDTQYF
TRBV19	TRBJ2-7	-	-	TGTGCCAGCGACAGTTCCTACGAGCAGTACTTC	CASDSSYEQYF
TRBV6-5	TRBJ2-1	-	once	TGTGCCAGCAGCCGCCAGGGCGGGAACAATGAGCAGTTCTTC	CASSRQGGNNEQFF
TRBV5-1	TRBJ2-7	-	-	TGCGCCAGCAGCTTGGAACCCGGTTCCTCCTACGAGCAGTACTTC	CASSLEPGSSYEQYF
TRBV5-1	TRBJ2-2	-	-	TGCGCCAGCAGCTTGGGGACAGCCACCGGGGAGCTGTTTTTT	CASSLGTATGELFF
TRBV19	TRBJ2-7	TRBD1	-	TGTGCCAGTAGTACCGGGACAGGGGGCGCCTACGAGCAGTACTTC	CASSTGTGGAYEQYF
TRBV10-3	TRBJ1-5	-	-	TGTGCCATCAGTGAGTCGACACAGCCTAATCAGCCCCAGCATTTT	CAISESTQPNQPQHF
TRBV27	TRBJ2-2	TRBD2	once	TGTGCCAGCGGGGGACTAGCGGGAGGAGGGACCGGGGAGCTGTTTTTT	CASGGLAGGGTGELFF
TRBV6-2/TRBV6-3	TRBJ2-7	TRBD1	-	TGTGCCAGCAGTTACGGGCCCGGACAGGTATACGACGAGCAGTACTTC	CASSYGPGQVYDEQYF
TRBV7-9	TRBJ1-6	-	few	TGTGCCAGCAGCTGGCATAATTCACCCCTCCACTTT	CASSWHNSPLHF
TRBV5-5	TRBJ2-1	TRBD1	-	TGTGCCAGCATCCCCTACCCGGGACAGGGGGTGAGTGAGCAGTTCTTC	CASIPYPGQGVSEQFF
TRBV5-6	TRBJ2-7	TRBD1	-	TGTGCCAGCAGCTTGGCTGGGCAGGGGGACGAGCAGTACTTC	CASSLAGQGDEQYF
TRBV27	TRBJ2-5	TRBD2	-	TGTGCCAGCATTGAACTAGCGGGACCGCAAGAGACCCAGTACTTC	CASIELAGPQETQYF
TRBV11-2	TRBJ2-7	-	-	TGTGCCAGCAGCTTGGGCCCCCCATACGAGCAGTACTTC	CASSLGPPYEQYF
TRBV6-5	TRBJ2-1	-	-	TGTGCCAGCAGTTGGCGGGACAGTGGCCCCTACAATGAGCAGTTCTTC	CASSWRDSGPYNEQFF
TRBV5-1	TRBJ2-1	TRBD2	-	TGCGCCAGCAGCTTGGCGGGAGGGCCGATTGAGCAGTTCTTC	CASSLAGGPIEQFF
TRBV28	TRBJ2-6	-	-	TGTGCCAGCAGTTTAAGCAATGGTGGGGCCAACGTCCTGACTTTC	CASSLSNGGANVLTF
TRBV28	TRBJ2-1	TRBD2	-	TGTGCCAGCAGTTTAGGGACTAGCGGGAGGCAGTTCTTC	CASSLGTSGRQFF
TRBV5-1	TRBJ1-2	-	-	TGCGCCAGCAGCTTGGAGTCCGTAGTTGGCTACACCTTC	CASSLESVVGYTF
TRBV19	TRBJ2-1	TRBD2	-	TGTGCCAGTACCCCGGGACTAGCGGGATGGGATGAGCAGTTCTTC	CASTPGLAGWDEQFF
TRBV7-9	TRBJ1-2	-	-	TGTGCCAGCAGCCCGAGAGGATCGGGATTAGCTGGCTACACCTTC	CASSPRGSGLAGYTF
TRBV28	TRBJ2-3	TRBD2	-	TGTGCCAGCAGTGCCCCCGGGACTAGCGGCACAGATACGCAGTATTTT	CASSAPGTSGTDTQYF
TRBV28	TRBJ2-3	TRBD1	-	TGTGCCAGCAGTTTTGCGGACAGGGGGATATGGACAGATACGCAGTATTTT	CASSFADRGIWTDTQYF
TRBV18	TRBJ2-2	-	-	TGTGCCAGCTCACCGACAGTCGTTACCGGGGAGCTGTTTTTT	CASSPTVVTGELFF
TRBV21-1	TRBJ2-4	-	once	TGTGCCAGCCGCCAGACAGGGGGATCCAAAAACATTCAGTACTTC	CASRQTGGSKNIQYF